The next 23 T cell receptor beta chains were all read from a single sample in a study of blood T cell repertoires in COVID-19 (dated by TCRdb to 2019 to 2021). Libraries came from the immunoSEQ multiplex PCR assay. TCRdb's version of the immuneACCESS table is confined to in-frame rearrangements and falls short of the full clone set. An unresolved V gene accounts for under half of the shortfall where checked; the remainder is of unknown origin. The sample table lists fewer than 250,000 clones, 83% of them with a count of one. The top ten constitute 7.4% of the sample. The material sequenced was peripheral blood. The receptor set was obtained from a woman between 45 and 60 years old with acute or convalescent COVID-19.

This chain connects TRBV4-1 to TRBJ1-6; possibly TRBD1 for D (6 bases). The V and J ends lost 0 bases and 6 bases respectively, with 9 bases between them. The germline V gene encodes CDR1 MGHRA and CDR2 YSYEKL. This CDR3 is 15 amino acids long. The chain's CDR3 is CASSQEDRGNSPLHF. In nucleotides, the CDR3 is TGCGCCAGCAGCCAAGAGGACAGAGGTAATTCACCCCTCCACTTT.

Here the CDR3 reads CASSLRGQYEKLFF. For the CDR3, the DNA is TGTGCCAGCAGCTTAAGGGGGCAATATGAAAAACTGTTTTTT. J is TRBJ1-4 and V is TRBV7-9, with 7 bases lining up with TRBD1. This CDR3 comprises 14 residues. Germline trimming cut 2 bases from V and 6 bases from J; bases unmatched to any gene: 3. CDR1 and CDR2 (germline): SEHNR, FQNEAQ (reference sequence). Full variable domain (rest looked up from reference TRBV7-9 and TRBJ1-4): DTGVSQNPRHKITKRGQNVTFRCDPISEHNRLYWYRQTLGQGPEFLTYFQNEAQLEKSRLLSDRFSAERPKGSFSTLEIQRTEQGDSAMYLCASSLRGQYEKLFFGSGTQLSVL.

This clone was picked up one time. The rearrangement uses TRBV6-1 and TRBJ2-3; 10 positions agree with TRBD2. V was pared by 3 bases and J by 2 bases, with 8 bases of the junction left unmatched. The germline V gene encodes CDR1 MNHNS and CDR2 SASEGT. This CDR3 spans 17 amino acids. CDR3: CASSDPGLAENTDTQYF. The CDR3 coding sequence is TGTGCCAGCAGTGACCCAGGACTAGCGGAGAACACAGATACGCAGTATTTT.

The rearrangement uses TRBV29-1 and TRBJ1-2; 8 bases are shared with TRBD1. Per germline, CDR1 SQVTM and CDR2 ANQGSEA. V dropped 6 bases and J dropped 8; count of bases not matched to a gene: 11. The CDR3 consists of 13 residues. The CDR3 loop is CSVTTGGMAGYTF. The CDR3 DNA follows: TGCAGCGTCACCACAGGGGGAATGGCAGGCTACACCTTC. Drawing the rest from reference TRBV29-1 and TRBJ1-2, the complete variable domain is SAVISQKPSRDICQRGTSLTIQCQVDSQVTMMFWYRQQPGQSLTLIATANQGSEATYESGFVIDKFPISRPNLTFSTLTVSNMSPEDSSIYLCSVTTGGMAGYTFGSGTRLTVV.

The V call is TRBV1, the J call TRBJ2-1; the table's TRBD2 call for D was not verified on the DNA. TRBV1 is reported as a pseudogene. CDR3 size: 17 residues. CDR3 sequence: CTSSQRSVAGPYNEQFF. The CDR3, as DNA: TGCACCAGCAGCCAGCGATCGGTCGCGGGGCCCTACAATGAGCAGTTCTTC.

The V call is TRBV30, the J call TRBJ1-6; maybe TRBD1 (5 bases). The V gene lost 3 bases and the J gene lost 7 bases, with 13 bases spanning the gap. The CDR3 has 14 residues. CDR1 and CDR2 (germline): GTSNPN, SVGIG (reference sequence). The CDR3 loop is CAWSPGLENSPLHF. In DNA, the CDR3 is TGTGCCTGGAGCCCGGGACTGGAAAATTCACCCCTCCACTTT.

DNA for the CDR3: TGTGCCACCAGTGATCCGACTAGCGGGGGATACTACACCGGGGAGCTGTTTTTT. Protein: CATSDPTSGGYYTGELFF. The V call is TRBV24-1, the J call TRBJ2-2; TRBD2 matches at 12 bases. The J segment lost 3 bases and the V segment lost 3 bases, leaving 7 bases of the junction unmatched. Germline lookup yields CDR1 KGHDR and CDR2 SFDVKD. The CDR3 consists of 18 residues.

The chain is built from TRBV18 and TRBJ2-7; tentative D call: TRBD2 (5 bases). The germline V and J ends were trimmed by 6 bases and 3 bases, with 12 bases remaining between them. This CDR3 comprises 13 residues. Germline values: CDR1 KGHSH, CDR2 LQKENI. CDR3 amino acids: CASSRALRYEQYF. CDR3 nucleotides: TGTGCCAGCTCGAGGGCCCTACGCTACGAGCAGTACTTC.

The CDR3 DNA reads as TGTGCCAGCAGCCTTCTGACTAACGGGGAAAACAATGAGCAGTTCTTC. This encodes CASSLLTNGENNEQFF. The V and J genes are TRBV4-2 and TRBJ2-1, with D maybe TRBD2 (5 bases). V was trimmed by 4 bases and J by 5 bases, leaving 18 bases between them. This CDR3 contains 16 residues. Germline V gene sequence: CDR1 LGHNA, CDR2 YNFKEQ.

The rearrangement joins TRBV2 to TRBJ1-4, with D possibly matching TRBD1 (5 bases). The CDR3 is 13 residues long. Trimming left V 7 bases short and J 7 bases short, with 13 bases between. Germline values: CDR1 SNHLY, CDR2 FYNNEI. The CDR3 region is CASKGYGGEKLFF. The CDR3 nucleotides read TGTGCCAGCAAGGGATACGGGGGTGAAAAACTGTTTTTT. The whole variable domain, remainder taken from reference TRBV2 and TRBJ1-4, is EPEVTQTPSHQVTQMGQEVILRCVPISNHLYFYWYRQILGQKVEFLVSFYNNEISEKSEIFDDQFSVERPDGSNFTLKIRSTKLEDSAMYFCASKGYGGEKLFFGSGTQLSVL.

The V and J genes are TRBV4-1 and TRBJ1-2; 7 positions agree with TRBD1. Germline V gives CDR1 MGHRA, CDR2 YSYEKL. V gave up 5 bases and J gave up 8 bases; unmatched junction bases: 11. The CDR3 totals 14 residues. The CDR3 nucleotides are TGCGCCAGCAGCGAAAGCCTCAGGGGGAGAGGCTACACCTTC. The encoded protein is CASSESLRGRGYTF.

There are a few counts of this clone. The rearrangement links TRBV7-2 to TRBJ2-5; 7 bases match TRBD2. CDR3 length: 14 amino acids. Germline V CDR1 and CDR2: SGHTA, FQGNSA. J was trimmed by 5 bases and V by 1 base; bases with no gene match: 4. The CDR3 DNA follows: TGTGCCAGCAGCTTAGGCGGGAGCGCTGAGACCCAGTACTTC. Its protein is CASSLGGSAETQYF.

This chain links TRBV3-1 (or the pseudogene TRBV3-2) with TRBJ2-5; D gene ambiguous. Germline CDR1 LGHDT, CDR2 YNNKEL (reference sequence). This CDR3 region has 13 residues. V lost 1 base and J 4 bases, leaving 7 bases between the germline ends. The CDR3 region has the DNA TGTGCCAGCAGCCAAGTTTCGCGAGAGACCCAGTACTTC. Residues: CASSQVSRETQYF.

The chain employs TRBV7-9 and TRBJ2-3, with 7 bases that match TRBD2. Germline assignment: CDR1 SEHNR and CDR2 FQNEAQ (reference sequence). The CDR3 loop spans 17 amino acids. The trim removed 1 base at V and 4 bases at J, leaving 11 bases unmatched. The CDR3 loop reads CASSLGSVLGRADTQYF. The CDR3, as DNA: TGTGCCAGCAGCTTAGGTTCTGTATTAGGGAGGGCAGATACGCAGTATTTT.

The gene calls are TRBV28 and TRBJ1-2, with a tentative D call TRBD1 (6 bases). Germline values: CDR1 MDHEN, CDR2 SYDVKM. Between the trimmed V and J ends, which lost 3 bases and 8 bases, there was a span of 13 bases. The CDR3 runs 13 residues. The CDR3 here is CASSFLGAEGYTF. The DNA for the CDR3 is TGTGCCAGCAGTTTTCTGGGGGCAGAAGGCTACACCTTC.

The chain couples TRBV10-3 to TRBJ1-2, with D perhaps TRBD1 (5 bases). V was pared by 2 bases and J by 8 bases, with 12 bases between. Germline-derived CDR1 and CDR2 are ENHRY and SYGVKD. CDR3 length: 13 amino acids. This CDR3 reads CAISEVQGKGYTF. Written as DNA, the CDR3 is TGTGCCATCAGTGAGGTCCAGGGTAAAGGCTACACCTTC.

The CDR3 protein is CASSDSGVSYNEQFF. The CDR3 DNA is TGTGCCAGCAGCGATAGCGGGGTATCCTACAATGAGCAGTTCTTC. The chain couples TRBV7-8 to TRBJ2-1, with 8 bases that match TRBD2. Unmatched junction bases numbered 4, after V lost 5 bases and J lost 1 base. Germline assignment: CDR1 SGHVS and CDR2 FQNEAQ. CDR3 size: 15 residues.

This clone was seen repeatedly, ten times or more. This chain connects TRBV5-1 to TRBJ2-1, with 11 positions matching TRBD2. Germline V gene data show CDR1 as SGHRS and CDR2 as YFSETQ. The CDR3 totals 15 residues. V lost 2 bases to trimming and J lost 6 bases; unmatched junction nucleotides: 4. CDR3 coding DNA: TGCGCCAGCAGCTTTACTAGCGGGGGAATCAATGAGCAGTTCTTC. This translates into CASSFTSGGINEQFF.

The V and J genes are TRBV15 and TRBJ1-5; tentative D call: TRBD1 (6 bases). V dropped 0 bases and J dropped 4 bases, with 10 bases sitting between them. Per germline, CDR1 LNHNV and CDR2 YYDKDF (reference sequence). The CDR3 extends over 15 amino acids. The CDR3: CATSRDRGANQPQHF. CDR3 sequence (DNA): TGTGCCACCAGCAGAGATCGGGGGGCGAATCAGCCCCAGCATTTT.

The chain uses TRBV15 and TRBJ1-3, with D maybe TRBD1 (5 bases). This CDR3 is 15 amino acids long. V was trimmed by 5 bases and J by 2 bases, leaving 13 bases between them. Germline CDR1 and CDR2: LNHNV and YYDKDF (reference sequence). CDR3 nucleotide sequence: TGTGCCACCAGCCTTAACACAGGTCCTGGAAACACCATATATTTT. This codes for CATSLNTGPGNTIYF.

The chain couples TRBV27 to TRBJ1-2, with TRBD1 matching over 8 bases. V gave up 5 bases and J gave up 3 bases; unmatched junction bases: 8. The CDR3 totals 15 residues. The germline V gene encodes CDR1 MNHEY and CDR2 SMNVEV (reference sequence). In DNA, the CDR3 is TGTGCCAGCAGTCCCCGACAGGGGTCTTACTATGGCTACACCTTC. Its protein product is CASSPRQGSYYGYTF.

The J gene is TRBJ2-1, the V gene TRBV28; D perhaps matches TRBD2 (6 bases). The germline gives CDR1 MDHEN, CDR2 SYDVKM. Trimming shortened V by 7 bases and J by 2 bases, and 18 bases separated the two germline ends. CDR3 length: 16 amino acids. CDR3 DNA: TGTGCCAGCACCGACCTGGGGCGGGACCCCTACAATGAGCAGTTCTTC. Amino acids: CASTDLGRDPYNEQFF.

This clone was counted only a few times. The J gene is TRBJ1-2, the V gene TRBV18, with a possible D match to TRBD1 (5 bases). Germline CDR1 KGHSH, CDR2 LQKENI. The CDR3 covers 14 residues. Trimming left V 2 bases short and J 6 bases short, with 13 bases between. CDR3 region: CASSPLVRENGYTF. The CDR3 coding sequence is TGTGCCAGCTCACCATTGGTCAGGGAAAATGGCTACACCTTC.